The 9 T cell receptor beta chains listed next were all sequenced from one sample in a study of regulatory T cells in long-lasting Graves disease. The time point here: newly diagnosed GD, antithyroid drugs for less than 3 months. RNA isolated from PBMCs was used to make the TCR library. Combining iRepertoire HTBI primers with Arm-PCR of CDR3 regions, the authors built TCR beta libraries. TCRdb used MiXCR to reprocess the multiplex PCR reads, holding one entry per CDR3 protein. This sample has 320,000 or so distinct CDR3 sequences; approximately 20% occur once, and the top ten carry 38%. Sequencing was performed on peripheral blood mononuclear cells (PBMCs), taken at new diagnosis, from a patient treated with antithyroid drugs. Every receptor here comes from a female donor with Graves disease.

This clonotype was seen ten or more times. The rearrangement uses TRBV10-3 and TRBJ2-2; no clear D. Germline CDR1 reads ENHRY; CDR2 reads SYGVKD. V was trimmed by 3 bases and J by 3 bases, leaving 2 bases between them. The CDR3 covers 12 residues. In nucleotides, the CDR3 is TGTGCCATCAGTGATCACACCGGGGAGCTGTTTTTT. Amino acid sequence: CAISDHTGELFF.

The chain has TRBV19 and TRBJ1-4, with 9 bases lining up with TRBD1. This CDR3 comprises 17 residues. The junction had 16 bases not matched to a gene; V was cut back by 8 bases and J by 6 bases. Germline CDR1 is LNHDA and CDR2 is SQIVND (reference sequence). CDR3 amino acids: CASAPGQGAIRYEKLFF. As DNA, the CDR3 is TGTGCCAGTGCTCCGGGACAGGGCGCAATCCGCTATGAAAAACTGTTTTTT.

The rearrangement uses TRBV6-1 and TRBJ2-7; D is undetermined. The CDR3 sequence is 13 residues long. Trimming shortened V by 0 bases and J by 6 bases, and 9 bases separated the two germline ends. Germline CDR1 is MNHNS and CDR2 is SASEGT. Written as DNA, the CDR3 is TGTGCCAGCAGTGAAGCGTTGGTATCCGAGCAGTACTTC. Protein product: CASSEALVSEQYF.

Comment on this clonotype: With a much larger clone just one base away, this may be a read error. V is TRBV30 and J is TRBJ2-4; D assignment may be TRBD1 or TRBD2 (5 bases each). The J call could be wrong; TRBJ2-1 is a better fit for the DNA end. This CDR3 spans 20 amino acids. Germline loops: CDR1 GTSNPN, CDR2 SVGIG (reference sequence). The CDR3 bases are TGTGCCTGGATGGCCGGGACCCCAAAACAGCTCTCAGTGTTTTTTGGTGTGCAGTTCTTC. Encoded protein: CAWMAGTPKQLSVFFGVQFF.

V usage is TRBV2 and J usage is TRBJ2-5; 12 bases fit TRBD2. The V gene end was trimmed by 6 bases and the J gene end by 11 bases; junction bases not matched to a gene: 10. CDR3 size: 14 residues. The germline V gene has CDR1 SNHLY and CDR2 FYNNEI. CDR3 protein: CASRLAGGDVGQYF. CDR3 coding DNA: TGTGCCAGCAGGCTAGCGGGAGGGGACGTCGGGCAGTACTTC.

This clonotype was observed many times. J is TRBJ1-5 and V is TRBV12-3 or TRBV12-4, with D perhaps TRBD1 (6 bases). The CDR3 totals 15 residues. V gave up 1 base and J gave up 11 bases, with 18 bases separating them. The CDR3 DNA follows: TGTGCCAGCAGTTTAGATTGGCAGGGGAGATCAGCCCAGCATTTT. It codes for CASSLDWQGRSAQHF.

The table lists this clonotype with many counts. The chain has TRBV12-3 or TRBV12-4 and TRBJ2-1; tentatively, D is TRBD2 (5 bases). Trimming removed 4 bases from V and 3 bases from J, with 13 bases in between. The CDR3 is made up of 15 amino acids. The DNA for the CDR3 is TGTGCCAGCAGTTCTAGCTCGGGGAACTACAATGAGCAGTTCTTC. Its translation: CASSSSSGNYNEQFF.

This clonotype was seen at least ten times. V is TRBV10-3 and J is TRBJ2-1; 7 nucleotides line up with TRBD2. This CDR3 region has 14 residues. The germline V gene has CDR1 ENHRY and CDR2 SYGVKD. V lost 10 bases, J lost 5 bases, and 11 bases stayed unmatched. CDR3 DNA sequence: TGTGCCAACGCGGGGGAAGCGGGGCACAATGAGCAGTTCTTC. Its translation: CANAGEAGHNEQFF.

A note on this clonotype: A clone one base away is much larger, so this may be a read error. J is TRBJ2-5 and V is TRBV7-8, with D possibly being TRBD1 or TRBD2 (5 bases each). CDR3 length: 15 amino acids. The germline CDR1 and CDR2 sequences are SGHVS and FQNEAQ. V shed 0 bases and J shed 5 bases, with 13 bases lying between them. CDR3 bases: TGTGCCAGCAGCTTAGCGCCGGGGACGGGGGAGACCCAGTACTTC. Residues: CASSLAPGTGETQYF.